Shown below are 10 T cell receptor beta chains from a single sample sequenced in a study of blood T cells in healthy people across ages. A sample-barcoded 5' primer and a J-beta primer mix were used in a second PCR of about 7 to 12 cycles. In TCRdb, the 5' RACE reads were re-called with MiXCR into one record per CDR3 protein. In the table there are approximately 960,000 distinct CDR3 sequences, 25% to 35% of which are singletons. The same sample was also used in a study of T cells of mothers and their children.

Specimen: blood. Every receptor here comes from a woman in her thirties or forties in good health.

This clonotype was detected a few times. This sequence joins TRBV11-2 and TRBJ2-3; TRBD2 matches at 8 bases. The CDR3 covers 14 residues. V was pared by 3 bases and J by 3 bases, with 2 bases of the junction left unmatched. Looked up from germline, CDR1 is SGHAT and CDR2 is FQNNGV. Here the CDR3 reads CASSFTSGTDTQYF. The CDR3 coding sequence is TGTGCCAGCAGCTTTACTAGCGGAACAGATACGCAGTATTTT.

The rearrangement uses TRBV6-5 and TRBJ2-3; the D is unclear. This CDR3 is 12 amino acids long. Per the germline V gene, CDR1 is MNHEY and CDR2 is SVGAGI. V gave up 2 bases and J gave up 6 bases, with 6 bases separating them. The CDR3 DNA follows: TGTGCCAGCAGTTACCTTGGGGATACGCAGTATTTT. Encoded protein: CASSYLGDTQYF.

As regards this clonotype: Just one base apart from a much larger clone, this may be a read error. V usage is TRBV7-2 and J usage is TRBJ1-6, with 7 nucleotides matching TRBD1. The CDR3 length is 15 residues. Germline V CDR1 and CDR2: SGHTA, FQGNSA. The CDR3 reads CVSSLQGQNNSPLHF. For the CDR3, the DNA is TGTGTCAGCAGCTTACAGGGGCAAAATAATTCACCCCTCCACTTT.

With respect to this clonotype: At one boundary the junction diverges from the germline segment, which might be a read error. J is TRBJ2-3 and V is TRBV12-3 or TRBV12-4, with 10 bases lining up with TRBD2. The CDR3 is 15 residues long. CDR3 bases: TGTGCCAGCAGTACTCAGCGGGGGGGAGCAGATATGCAGTATTTT. Its translation: CASSTQRGGADMQYF.

This clonotype showed up just a few times. A junction boundary mismatches the germline segment, possibly from a read error. The CDR3 nucleotides are TGTGCCAACAGCTTCGGAGAGACCCAGTACTTC. It yields the protein CANSFGETQYF. V is TRBV7-2 and J is TRBJ2-7; D unclear. The tail of the sequence fits TRBJ2-5 better, so the J call may be wrong. CDR1 SGHTA and CDR2 FQGNSA come from the germline V gene. The length of the CDR3 is 11 residues.

V gene TRBV7-2 combines with J gene TRBJ2-7, with 12 bases fitting TRBD1. CDR3 size: 15 residues. J was trimmed by 7 bases and V by 3 bases; bases with no gene match: 7. Germline CDR1 reads SGHTA; CDR2 reads FQGNSA. CDR3 bases: TGTGCCAGCAGCTTCTCCGGGACAGGGGGCTGGGAGCAGTACTTC. This sequence encodes CASSFSGTGGWEQYF.

V is TRBV7-9 and J is TRBJ2-4, with D hard to call. The J call may be faulty, since TRBJ2-5 better matches the DNA end. Germline-derived CDR1 and CDR2 are SEHNR and FQNEAQ (reference sequence). The CDR3 is 15 amino acids. The CDR3 loop is CASSLGRVSEETQYF. The CDR3 coding sequence is TGTGCCAGCAGCTTAGGTAGGGTCAGCGAAGAGACCCAGTACTTC.

This clonotype was counted a few times. The chain joins TRBV5-6 to TRBJ2-2, with a tentative D call TRBD1 (6 bases). CDR1 is SGHDT, CDR2 YYEEEE, per germline. This CDR3 is built from 14 residues. V shed 0 bases and J shed 4 bases, with 7 bases lying between them. CDR3: CASSLGTVTGELFF. The CDR3 DNA is TGTGCCAGCAGCTTGGGGACAGTCACCGGGGAGCTGTTTTTT. Full variable domain (outside the CDR3, taken from reference TRBV5-6 and TRBJ2-2): DAGVTQSPTHLIKTRGQQVTLRCSPKSGHDTVSWYQQALGQGPQFIFQYYEEEERQRGNFPDRFSGHQFPNYSSELNVNALLLGDSALYLCASSLGTVTGELFFGEGSRLTVL.

J is TRBJ2-1 and V is TRBV25-1; 10 nucleotides agree with TRBD2. The CDR3 consists of 14 residues. Losses at the gene ends were 3 bases for V and 6 bases for J; bases not matched to a gene: 2. Germline CDR1 reads MGHDK; CDR2 reads SYGVNS. The CDR3 is CASSDSGGSNEQFF. As DNA, the CDR3 is TGTGCCAGCAGTGATAGCGGGGGGAGCAATGAGCAGTTCTTC.

This clonotype was counted between two and nine times. The chain employs TRBV20-1 and TRBJ2-2, with TRBD2 identical over 10 bases. Germline CDR1 and CDR2: DFQATT and SNEGSKA (reference sequence). The CDR3 runs to 15 residues. Trimming took 5 bases from V and 8 from J; bases not matched to a gene: 11. CDR3 sequence: CSAGRPSGGGGELFF. CDR3 sequence (DNA): TGCAGTGCTGGCCGGCCTAGCGGGGGTGGAGGGGAGCTGTTTTTT.